The 30 T cell receptor beta chains given below trace back to one sample, sequenced in a study of T-cell memory formation after mild COVID-19. One entry per CDR3 protein, called by TCRdb with MiXCR from the 5' RACE reads. In the table there are roughly 450,000 distinct CDR3 sequences, around 17% of which are singletons. Sequenced input: PBMCs or a T cell subset sorted from them (not recorded which). The source of these receptors is a man aged 18 to 35 who had mild COVID-19 (a few samples of this study predate the infection). Cell type and time point are not known.

This clonotype was seen a few times. The chain is built from TRBV7-2 and TRBJ1-5, with 8 nucleotides matching TRBD1. Germline trimming cut 5 bases from V and 7 bases from J; bases unmatched to any gene: 7. The CDR3 is 14 residues long. Germline V gives CDR1 SGHTA, CDR2 FQGNSA. In nucleotides, the CDR3 is TGTGCCAGCAGCCCGAACAGGGGGGAGCAGCCCCAGCATTTT. Protein: CASSPNRGEQPQHF.

This clonotype was observed a handful of times. The chain employs TRBV20-1 and TRBJ1-2, with D possibly being TRBD1 (5 bases). Germline values: CDR1 DFQATT, CDR2 SNEGSKA (reference sequence). The V and J ends lost 3 bases and 2 bases respectively, with 10 bases between them. The CDR3 loop spans 13 amino acids. The DNA of the CDR3 is TGCAGTGCTAGTTTGCAGGGAAACTATGGCTACACCTTC. Encoded protein: CSASLQGNYGYTF.

This clonotype was seen only a few times. As DNA, the CDR3 is TGTGCCAGCGTTTCGTTAGAGACGGGGATGGATGAGCAGTTCTTC. This gives the protein CASVSLETGMDEQFF. The chain couples TRBV7-9 to TRBJ2-1; tentatively, D is TRBD2 (5 bases). V was trimmed by 8 bases and J by 8 bases, leaving 22 bases between them. Germline CDR1 and CDR2: SEHNR and FQNEAQ (reference sequence). The length of the CDR3 is 15 residues.

This clonotype was seen more than once but under ten times. This sequence joins TRBV7-2 and TRBJ1-5; D is unclear. V was trimmed by 5 bases and J by 2 bases, leaving 13 bases between them. CDR1 SGHTA and CDR2 FQGNSA come from the germline V gene. The CDR3 totals 15 residues. Here the CDR3 reads CASSDQGKGNQPQHF. In nucleotides, the CDR3 is TGTGCCAGCAGCGACCAAGGGAAGGGCAATCAGCCCCAGCATTTT.

The V and J genes are TRBV6-2 or TRBV6-3 and TRBJ1-2; 9 bases line up with TRBD1. Germline V lookup: CDR1 MNHEY, CDR2 SVGEGT. The length of the CDR3 is 13 residues. V lost 11 bases, J lost 5 bases, and 9 bases stayed unmatched. CDR3 bases: TGTGCCGCGTGGGACAGGGACTTTTATGGCTACACCTTC. Residues: CAAWDRDFYGYTF.

The chain links TRBV6-2 or TRBV6-3 to TRBJ1-1; 7 nucleotides align to TRBD1. Trimming took 5 bases from V and 6 from J; bases not matched to a gene: 9. This CDR3 is 14 amino acids long. Germline CDR1 and CDR2: MNHEY and SVGEGT. In DNA form, the CDR3 reads TGTGCCAGCAGTCCTTGGACAGGAGGGGCTGAAGCTTTCTTT. Residues: CASSPWTGGAEAFF.

This clonotype has only a few counts. The V and J genes are TRBV10-3 and TRBJ2-5; no firm D call. The V end lost 2 bases, the J end lost 5 bases, and 15 bases lay between the germline ends. The germline CDR1 and CDR2 sequences are ENHRY and SYGVKD. This CDR3 region has 15 residues. DNA of the CDR3: TGTGCCATCAGTGAGGCAGGAAACGAACGGGAGACCCAGTACTTC. Residues: CAISEAGNERETQYF.

A few counts support this clonotype. The chain uses TRBV6-1 and TRBJ2-5, with 9 bases lining up with TRBD2. Germline CDR1 reads MNHNS; CDR2 reads SASEGT. The CDR3 runs 15 residues. V was pared by 0 bases and J by 5 bases, with 4 bases of the junction left unmatched. CDR3 region: CASSEASGGRETQYF. The CDR3 nucleotides are TGTGCCAGCAGTGAAGCTAGCGGGGGCCGGGAGACCCAGTACTTC.

The chain has TRBV9 and TRBJ2-1; TRBD2 aligns across 8 bases. The V and J ends lost 0 bases and 0 bases, in that order; junction bases with no gene match: 5. Germline CDR1 and CDR2: SGDLS and YYNGEE. This CDR3 spans 17 amino acids. CDR3 residues: CASSVASRGGSYNEQFF. For the CDR3, the DNA is TGTGCCAGCAGCGTAGCTTCCCGGGGGGGCTCCTACAATGAGCAGTTCTTC.

This chain links TRBV13 with TRBJ1-1, with 10 nucleotides matching TRBD1. Per the germline V gene, CDR1 is PRHDT and CDR2 is FYEKMQ (reference sequence). The CDR3 spans 16 residues. The ends lost 5 bases at V and 1 base at J; junction bases unmatched: 7. CDR3 DNA: TGTGCCAGCAGCCTGAAAGGGACAGGGGAGAACACTGAAGCTTTCTTT. It encodes CASSLKGTGENTEAFF.

This clonotype was seen a few times. V usage is TRBV9 and J usage is TRBJ2-1; 7 bases line up with TRBD2. CDR3 length equals 15 residues. The V gene's germline CDR1 is SGDLS and CDR2 YYNGEE. The V and J ends lost 3 bases and 4 bases, in that order; junction bases with no gene match: 7. The CDR3 spells CASSGPTSSYNEQFF. CDR3 bases: TGTGCCAGCAGCGGCCCGACTAGCTCGTACAATGAGCAGTTCTTC.

This sequence joins TRBV3-1 and TRBJ1-1; 12 positions agree with TRBD1. V lost 4 bases to trimming and J lost 6 bases; unmatched junction nucleotides: 15. The length of the CDR3 is 18 residues. Per the germline V gene, CDR1 is LGHDT and CDR2 is YNNKEL (reference sequence). The CDR3 DNA sequence: TGTGCCAGCAGCCGACGTGCCGGGACAGGGGGCGGATTCTCTGAAGCTTTCTTT. Translating gives CASSRRAGTGGGFSEAFF.

The rearrangement joins TRBV12-3 or TRBV12-4 to TRBJ2-5; 10 positions match TRBD2. The CDR3 has 15 residues. J was trimmed by 4 bases and V by 5 bases; bases with no gene match: 7. The CDR3 sequence: CASSKSGGAGETQYF. The CDR3 region has the DNA TGTGCCAGCAGTAAAAGCGGGGGGGCCGGAGAGACCCAGTACTTC.

The sample holds a few counts of this clonotype. This rearrangement joins TRBV4-1 to TRBJ1-5, with TRBD1 as a possible D gene (5 bases). The CDR3 contains 15 residues. Per the germline V gene, CDR1 is MGHRA and CDR2 is YSYEKL. Trimming removed 3 bases at V and 0 bases at J, with 9 bases between. The CDR3 DNA reads as TGCGCCAGCAGCCACCGGGACGTTAGCAATCAGCCCCAGCATTTT. Translating gives CASSHRDVSNQPQHF.

This clonotype was detected a few times. CDR3 loop: CASSQAGENTEAFF. The DNA for the CDR3 is TGCGCCAGCAGCCAGGCCGGGGAGAACACTGAAGCTTTCTTT. V is TRBV4-3 and J is TRBJ1-1; D is ambiguous. The V gene lost 3 bases and the J gene lost 1 base, with 9 bases spanning the gap. The germline CDR1 and CDR2 sequences are LGHNA and YSLEER. The CDR3 sequence is 14 residues long.

This clonotype showed up just a few times. The rearrangement links TRBV6-5 to TRBJ2-3; D unresolved. Looked up from germline, CDR1 is MNHEY and CDR2 is SVGAGI. The CDR3 runs 12 residues. The germline V and J ends were trimmed by 3 bases and 5 bases, with 6 bases remaining between them. CDR3 sequence: CASSYDGDTQYF. In DNA form, the CDR3 reads TGTGCCAGCAGTTATGATGGAGATACGCAGTATTTT.

The chain joins TRBV20-1 to TRBJ1-4; no reliable D call. Germline V lookup: CDR1 DFQATT, CDR2 SNEGSKA (reference sequence). V was shortened by 0 bases and J by 9 bases, with 11 bases between the two germline ends. The CDR3 is 13 residues long. CDR3 sequence reads: CSARDPTGQKLFF. CDR3 DNA sequence: TGCAGTGCTAGAGACCCCACCGGGCAAAAACTGTTTTTT.

This chain links TRBV25-1 with TRBJ2-2; D is possibly TRBD2 (6 bases). V was trimmed by 6 bases and J by 1 base, leaving 9 bases between them. Germline lookup yields CDR1 MGHDK and CDR2 SYGVNS. This CDR3 has 14 amino acids. This CDR3 reads CASRSAGNTGELFF. DNA of the CDR3: TGTGCCAGCAGATCAGCGGGGAACACCGGGGAGCTGTTTTTT.

This clonotype occurred a few times. CDR3 sequence: CASTLVLGDGYTF. The CDR3 DNA sequence: TGCGCCAGCACCCTTGTCCTGGGCGATGGCTACACCTTC. The chain employs TRBV5-1 and TRBJ1-2; D remains unclear. The V end lost 6 bases, the J end lost 6 bases, and 15 bases lay between the germline ends. This CDR3 region has 13 residues. The V gene's germline CDR1 is SGHRS and CDR2 YFSETQ. Looking up the rest from reference TRBV5-1 and TRBJ1-2 gives the full variable domain: KAGVTQTPRYLIKTRGQQVTLSCSPISGHRSVSWYQQTPGQGLQFLFEYFSETQRNKGNFPGRFSGRQFSNSRSEMNVSTLELGDSALYLCASTLVLGDGYTFGSGTRLTVV.

The rearrangement joins TRBV7-8 to TRBJ2-7; weak D call: TRBD1 (6 bases). Germline CDR1 SGHVS, CDR2 FQNEAQ. Deletions cut 5 bases from V and 5 bases from J, with 13 bases between. The CDR3 totals 13 residues. The CDR3 DNA is TGTGCCAGCAGCACCGAATACAGGGACGAGCAGTACGTC. It yields the protein CASSTEYRDEQYV.

The chain couples TRBV19 to TRBJ2-1; D is perhaps TRBD1 (5 bases). The CDR3 has 14 residues. The V gene's germline CDR1 is LNHDA and CDR2 SQIVND (reference sequence). The V gene lost 0 bases and the J gene lost 8 bases, with 11 bases spanning the gap. The CDR3 region has the DNA TGTGCCAGTAGTATAGATCTAGGGGTGGATGAGCAGTTCTTC. It codes for CASSIDLGVDEQFF.

The sample holds a few counts of this clonotype. The chain combines TRBV24-1 with TRBJ2-5; 10 nucleotides line up with TRBD2. Trimming cost V 2 bases and J 1 base; bases outside gene matches: 6. The CDR3 runs to 17 residues. Germline CDR1 is KGHDR and CDR2 is SFDVKD. CDR3 region: CATSDSLAGAGQETQYF. DNA for the CDR3: TGTGCCACCAGTGATTCGCTAGCGGGGGCCGGCCAAGAGACCCAGTACTTC.

This clonotype has a handful of counts. The genes are TRBV6-5 and TRBJ2-5, with 10 nucleotides matching TRBD2. Germline CDR1 is MNHEY and CDR2 is SVGAGI. This CDR3 spans 14 amino acids. V gave up 6 bases and J gave up 4 bases; unmatched junction bases: 5. CDR3 region: CASRPGLARETQYF. CDR3 DNA sequence: TGTGCCAGCAGACCGGGACTAGCGCGAGAGACCCAGTACTTC.

The rearrangement links TRBV7-2 to TRBJ2-1, with unresolved D. CDR1 and CDR2 (germline): SGHTA, FQGNSA. Trimming took 2 bases from V and 5 from J, leaving 13 bases between them. The CDR3 spans 15 residues. The CDR3: CASSLRRTENNEQFF. The CDR3, as DNA: TGTGCCAGCAGCTTAAGACGGACCGAGAACAATGAGCAGTTCTTC.

The rearrangement links TRBV24-1 to TRBJ2-3; 8 positions match TRBD2. The CDR3 spans 17 residues. V shed 5 bases, J shed 2 bases, and the junction held 11 bases outside the gene matches. Germline V gene lookup returns CDR1 KGHDR and CDR2 SFDVKD. This chain's CDR3 is CATSVGLGRGATDTQYF. The CDR3 DNA reads as TGTGCCACCAGTGTTGGCCTTGGGCGGGGGGCCACAGATACGCAGTATTTT.

The table lists this clonotype with a few counts. V usage is TRBV5-6 and J usage is TRBJ1-1, with 9 nucleotides matching TRBD1. After removal of 7 bases from V and 0 bases from J, the junction contained 4 bases not matched to a gene. Germline V gene sequence: CDR1 SGHDT, CDR2 YYEEEE. CDR3 length: 14 residues. CDR3 nucleotides: TGTGCCAGCCTCCGACAGGGGGTGAACACTGAAGCTTTCTTT. This gives the protein CASLRQGVNTEAFF.

This clonotype was detected only a few times. The V gene is TRBV25-1, the J gene TRBJ1-4; no definite D call. There are 15 residues in the CDR3. Trimming pared 1 base from V and 8 bases from J, leaving 14 bases between. CDR1 is MGHDK and CDR2 is SYGVNS in the germline V gene. The CDR3 nucleotides read TGTGCCAGCAGTGAATCTCGGACGACTAGGGAAAAACTGTTTTTT. Residues: CASSESRTTREKLFF.

The chain uses TRBV7-7 and TRBJ2-7; D remains unclear. CDR1 is SSHAT and CDR2 is FNYEAQ in the germline V gene (reference sequence). This CDR3 has 16 amino acids. CDR3 in DNA: TGTGCTAGCAGCTTGTCGACCCGGCATCACGGTAACGAGCAGTACGTC. Translating gives CASSLSTRHHGNEQYV.

This clonotype was observed a few times. The chain carries TRBV29-1 and TRBJ2-5; 7 bases agree with TRBD1. V was pared by 8 bases and J by 2 bases, with 8 bases of the junction left unmatched. This CDR3 has 13 residues. Germline CDR1 reads SQVTM; CDR2 reads ANQGSEA. The CDR3 protein is CSSLQGRQETQYF. In DNA form, the CDR3 reads TGCAGCTCCTTACAGGGGCGACAAGAGACCCAGTACTTC.

The chain joins TRBV11-2 to TRBJ2-1; no clear D gene. Germline V CDR1 and CDR2: SGHAT, FQNNGV. Trimming took off 3 bases at V and 2 bases at J, with 8 bases between the two ends. This CDR3 spans 14 amino acids. CDR3 DNA sequence: TGTGCCAGCAGCTTGAACCCCCCCTACAATGAGCAGTTCTTC. As protein: CASSLNPPYNEQFF.